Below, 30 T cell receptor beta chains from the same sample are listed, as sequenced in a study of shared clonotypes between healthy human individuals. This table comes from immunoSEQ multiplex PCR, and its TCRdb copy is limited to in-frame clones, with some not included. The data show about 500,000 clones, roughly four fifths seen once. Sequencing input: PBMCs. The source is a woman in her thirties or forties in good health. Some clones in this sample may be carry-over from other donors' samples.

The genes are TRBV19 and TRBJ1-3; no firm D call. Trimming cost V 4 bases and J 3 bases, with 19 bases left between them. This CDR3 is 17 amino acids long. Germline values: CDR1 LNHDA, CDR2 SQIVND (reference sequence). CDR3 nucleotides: TGTGCCAGTAGTACGAGGACGAGTGCGGTTCGTGGAAACACCATATATTTT. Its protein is CASSTRTSAVRGNTIYF.

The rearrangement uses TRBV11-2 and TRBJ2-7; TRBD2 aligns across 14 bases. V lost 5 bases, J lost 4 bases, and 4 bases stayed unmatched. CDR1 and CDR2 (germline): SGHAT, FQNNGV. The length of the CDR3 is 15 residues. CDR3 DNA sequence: TGTGCCAGCAGCCATGGGACTAGCGGGAGATACGAGCAGTACTTC. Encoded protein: CASSHGTSGRYEQYF.

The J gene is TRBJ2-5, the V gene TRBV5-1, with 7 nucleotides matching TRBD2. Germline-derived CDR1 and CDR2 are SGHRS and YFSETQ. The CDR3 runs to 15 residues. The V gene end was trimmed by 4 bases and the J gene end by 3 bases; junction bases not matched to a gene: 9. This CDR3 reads CASSTVVAGEETQYF. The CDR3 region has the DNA TGCGCCAGCAGCACGGTCGTAGCGGGCGAAGAGACCCAGTACTTC.

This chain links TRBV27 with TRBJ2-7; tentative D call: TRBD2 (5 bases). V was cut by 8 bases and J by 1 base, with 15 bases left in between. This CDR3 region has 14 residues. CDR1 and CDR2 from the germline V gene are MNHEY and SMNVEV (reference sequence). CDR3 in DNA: TGTGCCAGCCTCCGGGATAGAAATTCCTACGAGCAGTACTTC. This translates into CASLRDRNSYEQYF.

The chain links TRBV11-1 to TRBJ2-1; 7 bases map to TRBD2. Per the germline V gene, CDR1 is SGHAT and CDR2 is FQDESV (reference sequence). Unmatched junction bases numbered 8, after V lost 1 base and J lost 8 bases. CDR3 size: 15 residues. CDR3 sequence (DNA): TGTGCCAGCAGCTTAGGACTAGCCACCGTCGATGAGCAGTTCTTC. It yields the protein CASSLGLATVDEQFF.

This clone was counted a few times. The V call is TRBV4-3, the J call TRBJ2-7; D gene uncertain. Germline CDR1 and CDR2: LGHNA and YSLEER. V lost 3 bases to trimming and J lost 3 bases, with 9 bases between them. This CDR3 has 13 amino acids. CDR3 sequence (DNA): TGCGCCAGCAGCCAGGCGGAATACTACGAGCAGTACTTC. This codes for CASSQAEYYEQYF.

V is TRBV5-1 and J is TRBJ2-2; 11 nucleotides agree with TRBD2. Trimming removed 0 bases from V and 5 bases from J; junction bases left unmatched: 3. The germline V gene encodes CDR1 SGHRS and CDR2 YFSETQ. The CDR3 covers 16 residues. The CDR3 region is CASSLGLAGKTGELFF. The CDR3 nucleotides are TGCGCCAGCAGCTTGGGACTAGCGGGAAAAACCGGGGAGCTGTTTTTT.

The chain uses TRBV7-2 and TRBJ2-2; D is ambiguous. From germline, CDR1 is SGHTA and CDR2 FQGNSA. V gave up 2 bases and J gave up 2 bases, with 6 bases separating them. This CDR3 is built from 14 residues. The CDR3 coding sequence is TGTGCCAGCAGCTTACCTCCAAACACCGGGGAGCTGTTTTTT. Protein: CASSLPPNTGELFF.

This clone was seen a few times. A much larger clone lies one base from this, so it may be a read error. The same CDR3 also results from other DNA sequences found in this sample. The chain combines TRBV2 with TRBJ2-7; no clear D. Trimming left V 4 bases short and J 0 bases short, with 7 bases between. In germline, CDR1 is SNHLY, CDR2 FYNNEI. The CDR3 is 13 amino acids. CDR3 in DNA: TGTGCCAGCAGTGTAGGGAACTCCTACGAGCAGTACTTC. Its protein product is CASSVGNSYEQYF.

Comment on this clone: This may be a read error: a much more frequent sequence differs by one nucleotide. As DNA, the CDR3 is TGCGCCAGCAGCCGGGGACTAGCGGGAGATGCGTCCCACGAGCAGTACTTC. This sequence encodes CASSRGLAGDASHEQYF. The chain joins TRBV4-3 to TRBJ2-7; TRBD2 matches at 14 bases. The V segment lost 4 bases and the J segment 5 bases; nucleotides outside the gene matches: 10. The CDR3 spans 17 residues. Germline V CDR1 and CDR2: LGHNA, YSLEER.

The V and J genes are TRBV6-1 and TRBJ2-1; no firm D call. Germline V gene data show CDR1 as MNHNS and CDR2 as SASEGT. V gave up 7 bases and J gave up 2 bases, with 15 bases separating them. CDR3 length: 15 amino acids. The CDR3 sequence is CASILSIGPYNEQFF. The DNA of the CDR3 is TGTGCCAGCATCCTGTCCATCGGGCCCTACAATGAGCAGTTCTTC.

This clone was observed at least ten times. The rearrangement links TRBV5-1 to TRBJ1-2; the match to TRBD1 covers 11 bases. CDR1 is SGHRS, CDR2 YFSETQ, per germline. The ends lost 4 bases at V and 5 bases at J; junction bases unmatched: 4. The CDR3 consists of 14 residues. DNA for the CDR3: TGCGCCAGCAGCCGGGACAGGGGGAGATATGGCTACACCTTC. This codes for CASSRDRGRYGYTF.

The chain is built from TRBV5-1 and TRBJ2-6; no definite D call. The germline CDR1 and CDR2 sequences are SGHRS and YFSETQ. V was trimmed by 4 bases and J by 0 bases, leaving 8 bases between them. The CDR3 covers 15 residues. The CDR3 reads CASSATDSGANVLTF. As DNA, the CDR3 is TGCGCCAGCAGCGCAACGGACTCTGGGGCCAACGTCCTGACTTTC. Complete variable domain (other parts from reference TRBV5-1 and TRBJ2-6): KAGVTQTPRYLIKTRGQQVTLSCSPISGHRSVSWYQQTPGQGLQFLFEYFSETQRNKGNFPGRFSGRQFSNSRSEMNVSTLELGDSALYLCASSATDSGANVLTFGAGSRLTVL.

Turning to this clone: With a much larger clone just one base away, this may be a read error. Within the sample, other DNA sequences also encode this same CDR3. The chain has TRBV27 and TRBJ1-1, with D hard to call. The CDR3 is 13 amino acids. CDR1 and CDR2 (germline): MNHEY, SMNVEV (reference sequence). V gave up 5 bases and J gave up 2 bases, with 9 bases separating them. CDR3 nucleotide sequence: TGTGCCAGCAGTCTAGGGAGAAACACTGAAGCTTTCTTT. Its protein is CASSLGRNTEAFF.

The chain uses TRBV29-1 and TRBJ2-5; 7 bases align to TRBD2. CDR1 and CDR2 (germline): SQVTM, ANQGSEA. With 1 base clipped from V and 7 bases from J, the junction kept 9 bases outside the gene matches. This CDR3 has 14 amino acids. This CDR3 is CSVEGLALRGTQYF. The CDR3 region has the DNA TGCAGCGTTGAAGGACTAGCCCTTCGGGGGACCCAGTACTTC.

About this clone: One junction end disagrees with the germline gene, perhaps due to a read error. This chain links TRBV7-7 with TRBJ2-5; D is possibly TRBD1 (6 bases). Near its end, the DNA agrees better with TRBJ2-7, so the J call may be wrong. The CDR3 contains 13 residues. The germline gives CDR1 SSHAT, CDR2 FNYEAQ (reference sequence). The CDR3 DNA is TGTGCTAGCAGTTCCGGGACATTCGACGAGCAGTACTTC. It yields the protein CASSSGTFDEQYF.

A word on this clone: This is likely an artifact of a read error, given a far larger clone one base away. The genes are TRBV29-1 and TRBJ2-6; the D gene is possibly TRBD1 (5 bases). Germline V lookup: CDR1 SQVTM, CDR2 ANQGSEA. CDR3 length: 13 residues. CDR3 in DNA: TGCAGCGTTCAGGGTACTGGGGCCAACGTCCTGGCTTTC. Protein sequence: CSVQGTGANVLAF.

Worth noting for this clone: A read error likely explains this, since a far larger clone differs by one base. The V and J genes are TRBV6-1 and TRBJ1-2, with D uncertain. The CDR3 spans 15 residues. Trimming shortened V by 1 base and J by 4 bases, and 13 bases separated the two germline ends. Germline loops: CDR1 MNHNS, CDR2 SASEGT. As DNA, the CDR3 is TGTGCCAGCAGTGAAGAAGAATGGGGTCGCTATGGCTACACCTTC. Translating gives CASSEEEWGRYGYTF.

The CDR3 region is CSVRQGAISVYGYTF. In DNA form, the CDR3 reads TGCAGCGTTAGACAGGGGGCGATTTCGGTCTATGGCTACACCTTC. V is TRBV29-1 and J is TRBJ1-2; TRBD1 matches at 10 bases. CDR1 and CDR2 (germline): SQVTM, ANQGSEA. This CDR3 region has 15 residues. J lost 4 bases, V lost 5 bases, and 10 bases had no gene match.

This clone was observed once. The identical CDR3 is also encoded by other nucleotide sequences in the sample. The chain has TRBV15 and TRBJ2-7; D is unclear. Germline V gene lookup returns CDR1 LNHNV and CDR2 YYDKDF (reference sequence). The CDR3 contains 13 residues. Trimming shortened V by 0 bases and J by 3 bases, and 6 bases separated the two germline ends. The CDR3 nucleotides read TGTGCCACCAGCAGAGATCCCAGCTACGAGCAGTACTTC. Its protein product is CATSRDPSYEQYF.

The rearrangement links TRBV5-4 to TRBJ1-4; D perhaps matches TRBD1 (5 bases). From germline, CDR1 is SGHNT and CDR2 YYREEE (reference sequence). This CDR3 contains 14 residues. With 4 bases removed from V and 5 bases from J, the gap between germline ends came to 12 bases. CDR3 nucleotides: TGTGCCAGCAGCCTGGACAAGGGGAATGAAAAACTGTTTTTT. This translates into CASSLDKGNEKLFF.

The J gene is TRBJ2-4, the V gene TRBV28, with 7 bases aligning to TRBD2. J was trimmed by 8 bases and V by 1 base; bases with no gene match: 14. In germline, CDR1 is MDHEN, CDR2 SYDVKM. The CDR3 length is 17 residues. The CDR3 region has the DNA TGTGCCAGCAGTTTATCGGCCAAAGGGACTGGGAGGGACATTCAGTACTTC. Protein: CASSLSAKGTGRDIQYF.

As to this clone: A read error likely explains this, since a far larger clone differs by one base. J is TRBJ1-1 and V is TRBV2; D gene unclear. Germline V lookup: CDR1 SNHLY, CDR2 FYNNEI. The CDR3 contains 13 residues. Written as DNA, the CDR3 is TGTGCCAGTCGAAAAACAGTGAACACTGAAGCTCTCTTT. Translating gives CASRKTVNTEALF.

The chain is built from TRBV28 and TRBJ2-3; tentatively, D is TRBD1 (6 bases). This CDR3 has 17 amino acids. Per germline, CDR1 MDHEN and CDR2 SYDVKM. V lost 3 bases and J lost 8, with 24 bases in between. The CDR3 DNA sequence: TGTGCCAGCAGTTTCCTGCTGTGGTGGGCGAGAGGGGGTACGCAGTATTTT. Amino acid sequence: CASSFLLWWARGGTQYF.

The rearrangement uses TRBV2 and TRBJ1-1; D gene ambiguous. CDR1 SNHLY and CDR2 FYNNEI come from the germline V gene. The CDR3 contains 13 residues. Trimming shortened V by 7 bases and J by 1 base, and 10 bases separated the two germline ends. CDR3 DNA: TGTGCCAGCACCTCGGAACAGAACACTGAAGCTTTCTTT. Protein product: CASTSEQNTEAFF.

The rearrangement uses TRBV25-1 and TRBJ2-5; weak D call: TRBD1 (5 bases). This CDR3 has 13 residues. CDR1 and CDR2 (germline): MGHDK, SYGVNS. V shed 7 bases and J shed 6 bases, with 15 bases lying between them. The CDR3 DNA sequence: TGTGCCAGCAAACCTGGACAATGGCAGACCCAGTACTTC. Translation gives CASKPGQWQTQYF.

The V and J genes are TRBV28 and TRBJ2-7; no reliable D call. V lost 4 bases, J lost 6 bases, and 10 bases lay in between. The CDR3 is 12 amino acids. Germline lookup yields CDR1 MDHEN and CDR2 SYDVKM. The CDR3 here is CASSSRHGEQYF. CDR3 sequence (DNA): TGTGCCAGCAGTTCGAGGCACGGCGAGCAGTACTTC. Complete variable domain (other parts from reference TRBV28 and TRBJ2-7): DVKVTQSSRYLVKRTGEKVFLECVQDMDHENMFWYRQDPGLGLRLIYFSYDVKMKEKGDIPEGYSVSREKKERFSLILESASTNQTSMYLCASSSRHGEQYFGPGTRLTVT.

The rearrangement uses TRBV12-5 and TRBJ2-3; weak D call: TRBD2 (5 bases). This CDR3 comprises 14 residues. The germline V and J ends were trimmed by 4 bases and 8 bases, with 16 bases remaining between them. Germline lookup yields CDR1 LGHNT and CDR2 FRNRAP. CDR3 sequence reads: CASGWGSARSTQYF. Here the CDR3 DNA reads TGTGCTAGTGGTTGGGGTAGCGCCCGCAGTACGCAGTATTTT.

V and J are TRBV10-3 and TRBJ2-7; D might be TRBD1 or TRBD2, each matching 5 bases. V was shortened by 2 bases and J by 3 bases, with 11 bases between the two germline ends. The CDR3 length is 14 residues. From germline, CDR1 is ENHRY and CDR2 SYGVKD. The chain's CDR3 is CAISEGGFSYEQYF. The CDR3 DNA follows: TGTGCCATCAGTGAGGGGGGTTTCAGCTACGAGCAGTACTTC.

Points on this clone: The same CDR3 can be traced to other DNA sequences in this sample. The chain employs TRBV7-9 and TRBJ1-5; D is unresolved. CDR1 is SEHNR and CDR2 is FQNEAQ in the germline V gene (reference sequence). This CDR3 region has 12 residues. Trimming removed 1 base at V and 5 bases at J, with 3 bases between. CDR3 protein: CASSLGHQPQHF. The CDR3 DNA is TGTGCCAGCAGCTTAGGCCATCAGCCCCAGCATTTT.